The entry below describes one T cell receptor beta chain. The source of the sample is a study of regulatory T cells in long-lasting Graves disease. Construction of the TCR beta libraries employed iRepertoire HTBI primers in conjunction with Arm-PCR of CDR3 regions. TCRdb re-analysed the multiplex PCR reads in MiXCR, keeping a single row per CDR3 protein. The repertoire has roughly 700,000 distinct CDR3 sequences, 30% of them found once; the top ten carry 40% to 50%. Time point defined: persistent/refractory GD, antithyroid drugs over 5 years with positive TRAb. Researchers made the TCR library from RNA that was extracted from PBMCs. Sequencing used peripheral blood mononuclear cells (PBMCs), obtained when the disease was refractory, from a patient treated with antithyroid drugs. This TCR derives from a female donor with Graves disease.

Here the CDR3 reads CASSVQGQNTIYF. The DNA for the CDR3 is TGTGCCAGCAGTGTACAGGGGCAAAACACCATATATTTT. The V gene is TRBV2, the J gene TRBJ1-3, with 7 bases lining up with TRBD1. Germline CDR1 and CDR2: SNHLY and FYNNEI. The CDR3 runs 13 residues. Germline trimming cut 4 bases from V and 6 bases from J; bases unmatched to any gene: 3.